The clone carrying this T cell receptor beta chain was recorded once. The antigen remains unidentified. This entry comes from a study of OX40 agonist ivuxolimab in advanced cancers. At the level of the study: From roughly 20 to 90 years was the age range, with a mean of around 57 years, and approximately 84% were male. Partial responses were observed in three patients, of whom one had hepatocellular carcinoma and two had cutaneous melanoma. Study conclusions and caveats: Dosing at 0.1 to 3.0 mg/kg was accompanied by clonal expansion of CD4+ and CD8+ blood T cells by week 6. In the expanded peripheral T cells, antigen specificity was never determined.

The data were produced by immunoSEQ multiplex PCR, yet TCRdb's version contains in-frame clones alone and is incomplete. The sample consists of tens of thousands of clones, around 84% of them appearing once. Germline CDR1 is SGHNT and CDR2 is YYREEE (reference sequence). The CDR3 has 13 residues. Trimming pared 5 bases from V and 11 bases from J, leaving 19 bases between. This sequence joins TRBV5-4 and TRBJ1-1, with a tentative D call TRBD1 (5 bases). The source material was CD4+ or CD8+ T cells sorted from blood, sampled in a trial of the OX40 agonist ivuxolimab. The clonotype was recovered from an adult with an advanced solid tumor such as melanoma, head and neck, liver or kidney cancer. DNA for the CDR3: TGTGCCAGCAGATCAACCGGGGACGCTGGGGCTTTCTTT. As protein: CASRSTGDAGAFF. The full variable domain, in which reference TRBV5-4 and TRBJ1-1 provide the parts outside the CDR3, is ETGVTQSPTHLIKTRGQQVTLRCSSQSGHNTVSWYQQALGQGPQFIFQYYREEENGRGNFPPRFSGLQFPNYSSELNVNALELDDSALYLCASRSTGDAGAFFGQGTRLTVV.